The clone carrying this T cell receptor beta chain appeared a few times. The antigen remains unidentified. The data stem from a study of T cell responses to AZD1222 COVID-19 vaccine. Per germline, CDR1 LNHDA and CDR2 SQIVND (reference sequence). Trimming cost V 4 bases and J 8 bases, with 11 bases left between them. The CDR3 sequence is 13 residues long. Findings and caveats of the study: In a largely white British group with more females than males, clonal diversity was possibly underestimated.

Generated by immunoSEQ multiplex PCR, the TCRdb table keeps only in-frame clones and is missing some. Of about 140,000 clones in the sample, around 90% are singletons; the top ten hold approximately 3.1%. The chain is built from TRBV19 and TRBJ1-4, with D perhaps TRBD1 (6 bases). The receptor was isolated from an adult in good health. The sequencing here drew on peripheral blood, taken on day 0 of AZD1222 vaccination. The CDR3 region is CASSTQGGEKLFF. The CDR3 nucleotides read TGTGCCAGTAGTACACAGGGAGGAGAAAAACTGTTTTTT. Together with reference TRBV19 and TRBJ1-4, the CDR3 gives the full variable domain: DGGITQSPKYLFRKEGQNVTLSCEQNLNHDAMYWYRQDPGQGLRLIYYSQIVNDFQKGDIAEGYSVSREKKESFPLTVTSAQKNPTAFYLCASSTQGGEKLFFGSGTQLSVL.